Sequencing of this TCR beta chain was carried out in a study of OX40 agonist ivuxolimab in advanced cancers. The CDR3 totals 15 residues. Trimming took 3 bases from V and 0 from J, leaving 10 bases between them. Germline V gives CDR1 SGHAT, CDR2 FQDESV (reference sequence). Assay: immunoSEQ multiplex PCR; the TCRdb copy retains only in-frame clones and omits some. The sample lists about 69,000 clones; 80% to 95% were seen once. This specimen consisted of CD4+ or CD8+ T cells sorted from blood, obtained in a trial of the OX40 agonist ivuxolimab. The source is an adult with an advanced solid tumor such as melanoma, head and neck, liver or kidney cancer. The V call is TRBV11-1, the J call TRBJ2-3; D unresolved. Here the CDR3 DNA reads TGTGCCAGCAGCTTTATCGGGCCTAGCACAGATACGCAGTATTTT. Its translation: CASSFIGPSTDTQYF.